Sequencing of this T cell receptor (beta chain) was carried out in a study of cytotoxic CD8 clonotypes in ibrutinib-treated CLL. The wider study: Among patients, roughly 25 responded partially and 2 completely; roughly 15 then stayed remitted and approximately twelve progressed after median about 74 months. Whole-study results and caveats: Different sampling times were used for sustained-remission and progressing patients. Relative to age-matched healthy donors, clonality at baseline was higher, and it tracked circulating CD8+ T-cell counts.

Germline CDR1 and CDR2: SGHVS and FNYEAQ. Trimming left V 3 bases short and J 1 base short, with 8 bases between. This CDR3 contains 14 residues. The repertoire was sequenced with immunoSEQ multiplex PCR; TCRdb's copy has only in-frame clones and lacks some. This repertoire shows some 25,000 clones, nearly 80% found once; its top ten account for around 8.5%. To note about this clone: What it binds is unknown.

Sequencing was performed on PBMCs, taken before ibrutinib treatment. The chain couples TRBV7-6 to TRBJ2-3; D perhaps matches TRBD2 (5 bases). This clonotype was obtained from a human donor with chronic lymphocytic leukemia. CDR3 sequence (DNA): TGTGCCAGCAGCTTTCAAGCGGGCACAGATACGCAGTATTTT. Its protein product is CASSFQAGTDTQYF.